This TCR beta chain was sequenced in a study of cytomegalovirus exposure and HLA in healthy donors. Germline V gene lookup returns CDR1 MRHNA and CDR2 SNTAGT. The CDR3 runs to 12 residues. V shed 2 bases, J shed 8 bases, and the junction held 1 base outside the gene matches. The primer mix had 60 Vbeta and 13 Jbeta primers. TCRdb keeps only in-frame clones here, not all; method: immunoSEQ multiplex PCR. Here the sample spans roughly 110,000 clones, around 79% being singletons. The receptor's source is a man in his sixties in good health and CMV-seronegative. The chain is built from TRBV6-4 and TRBJ2-3, with 7 bases that match TRBD2. The sequenced material came from PBMCs. CDR3 coding DNA: TGTGCCAGCAGTGACGAGCGGGGTACGCAGTATTTT. Protein product: CASSDERGTQYF.